This is a list of T cell receptor beta chains from one sample in a study of blood T cells in healthy people across ages. TCRdb ran MiXCR on the 5' RACE reads and lists one entry per CDR3 protein. In the table there are hundreds of thousands of distinct CDR3 sequences, under 65% of which are singletons. Input material: blood. These receptors were collected from a man in his 60s in good health. The CDR3 runs from the conserved cysteine through the conserved F or W. Fields, in order: V gene, J gene, D gene, clone size, CDR3 protein, CDR3 DNA. The D gene is left open where the match is weak. Some rows have no size entry. The others give once, few or many, or a class for an expanded clone.

>TRBV6-6|TRBJ1-6|.|.
CATQAGSYNSPLHF
TGTGCCACCCAAGCGGGCAGCTATAATTCACCCCTCCACTTT
>TRBV19|TRBJ2-5|TRBD2|.
CASSIPSGNQETQYF
TGTGCCAGTAGTATTCCCAGCGGGAACCAAGAGACCCAGTACTTC
>TRBV20-1|TRBJ1-1|.|.
CSARGQVNTEAFF
TGCAGTGCTAGAGGGCAGGTTAACACTGAAGCTTTCTTT
>TRBV20-1|TRBJ2-3|TRBD2|few
CSARGASGGRRTDTQYF
TGCAGTGCCAGGGGCGCTAGCGGGGGGCGACGCACAGATACGCAGTATTTT
>TRBV15|TRBJ1-1|TRBD1|.
CATSRRTGHTEAFF
TGTGCCACCAGCAGGCGGACAGGCCACACTGAAGCTTTCTTT
>TRBV20-1|TRBJ2-3|.|.
CSARDDGGRWDTQYF
TGCAGTGCTAGAGATGATGGGGGGCGGTGGGATACGCAGTATTTT
>TRBV27|TRBJ2-6|.|once
CASSLRYQVPSGANVLTF
TGTGCCAGCAGTTTAAGGTACCAGGTCCCCTCTGGGGCCAACGTCCTGACTTTC
>TRBV5-1|TRBJ2-5|TRBD1|many
CASSLGRGQETQYF
TGTGCCAGCAGCTTAGGCAGGGGGCAAGAGACCCAGTACTTC
>TRBV11-2|TRBJ2-1|.|.
CASSLEPSSYNEQFF
TGTGCCAGCAGCTTAGAGCCGAGCTCCTACAATGAGCAGTTCTTC
>TRBV29-1|TRBJ2-7|.|.
CSPFEERPEQYF
TGCAGCCCCTTTGAGGAAAGGCCCGAGCAGTACTTC
>TRBV11-2|TRBJ2-7|.|once
CASSLLYRDNFYEQYF
TGTGCCAGCAGCTTACTGTATCGGGACAACTTCTACGAGCAGTACTTC
>TRBV12-3/TRBV12-4|TRBJ2-7|TRBD1|.
CASSPGQGKVRAYEQYF
TGTGCCAGCAGTCCGGGACAGGGGAAAGTAAGGGCCTACGAGCAGTACTTC
>TRBV6-1|TRBJ1-2|TRBD1|.
CASSDSRGQGNNLNYGYTF
TGTGCCAGCAGTGATAGTCGAGGACAGGGGAACAACCTCAACTATGGCTACACCTTC
>TRBV20-1|TRBJ2-5|.|.
CSAHRTQETQYF
TGCAGCGCCCATCGGACCCAGGAGACCCAGTACTTC
>TRBV28|TRBJ2-6|.|.
CARSPPASGANVLTF
TGTGCCAGGAGTCCCCCAGCTTCTGGGGCCAACGTCCTGACTTTC
>TRBV5-6|TRBJ1-6|.|.
CASSLEVRDLRSPLHF
TGTGCCAGCAGCTTGGAGGTTCGGGACCTGAGGTCACCCCTCCACTTT
>TRBV25-1|TRBJ2-1|.|.
CASSNLRGLSYNGQFF
TGTGCCAGCAGTAACCTCCGGGGCCTCTCCTACAATGGGCAGTTCTTC
>TRBV7-2|TRBJ2-3|.|.
CASSLGLFGDPDTQYF
TGTGCCAGCAGCTTAGGATTGTTTGGGGACCCAGATACGCAGTATTTT
>TRBV6-5|TRBJ2-3|.|few
CASSLHLELNTQYF
TGTGCCAGCAGTCTACATCTAGAGTTGAATACGCAGTATTTT
>TRBV4-1|TRBJ1-5|.|.
CASSQDYATNQPQHF
TGCGCCAGCAGCCAAGATTACGCTACGAATCAGCCCCAGCATTTT
>TRBV28|TRBJ2-1|TRBD2|once
CASRSGGADQNEQFF
TGTGCCTCCCGCTCGGGGGGGGCGGATCAGAATGAGCAGTTCTTC
>TRBV11-2|TRBJ2-7|.|.
CASSSGARGFSSYEQYF
TGTGCCAGCAGCTCTGGGGCACGGGGCTTTAGCTCCTACGAGCAGTACTTC
>TRBV5-1|TRBJ2-1|.|few
CASSPGEAGGYNEQFF
TGCGCCAGCAGCCCCGGGGAGGCTGGGGGATACAATGAGCAGTTCTTC
>TRBV20-1|TRBJ2-1|TRBD2|few
CSARGLADYNEQFF
TGCAGTGCTAGGGGGCTAGCGGACTACAATGAGCAGTTCTTC
>TRBV29-1|TRBJ2-7|.|.
CSALMGRGGYEQYF
TGCAGCGCCCTAATGGGCAGGGGAGGGTACGAGCAGTACTTC
>TRBV20-1|TRBJ2-1|.|.
CSARDGQSPYNEQFF
TGCAGTGCTAGAGATGGACAGAGCCCCTACAATGAGCAGTTCTTC
>TRBV6-1|TRBJ1-1|.|.
CASRGTLSGEAFF
TGTGCCAGCAGAGGGACGCTGAGCGGTGAAGCTTTCTTT
>TRBV18|TRBJ2-1|TRBD2|.
CASSPPTSGGYNEQFF
TGTGCCAGCTCACCTCCAACTAGCGGGGGATACAATGAGCAGTTCTTC
>TRBV7-9|TRBJ2-5|.|.
CASSPSGWEETQYF
TGTGCCAGCAGCCCCTCGGGATGGGAAGAGACCCAGTACTTC
>TRBV5-1|TRBJ2-3|.|.
CASSLQRASTDTQYF
TGCGCCAGCAGCCTCCAGCGGGCTAGCACAGATACGCAGTATTTT
>TRBV7-8|TRBJ2-7|.|few
CASRPSRPGEQYF
TGTGCCAGCAGACCTAGCCGCCCCGGCGAGCAGTACTTC
>TRBV2|TRBJ1-5|TRBD1|.
CASSGLRDSRSRHF
TGTGCCAGCAGTGGCCTCCGGGACAGCAGGTCTCGGCATTTT
>TRBV6-2/TRBV6-3|TRBJ1-1|TRBD1|.
CASTKDRGGTEAFF
TGTGCCAGCACCAAGGACAGGGGAGGCACTGAAGCTTTCTTT
>TRBV5-1|TRBJ2-1|TRBD1|.
CASSLSGTGTYNEQFF
TGCGCCAGCAGCTTGTCCGGGACAGGGACCTACAATGAGCAGTTCTTC
>TRBV12-3/TRBV12-4|TRBJ2-1|TRBD2|.
CASSFGSGQSSYNEQFF
TGTGCCAGCAGTTTTGGTAGCGGGCAAAGCTCCTACAATGAGCAGTTCTTC
>TRBV10-3|TRBJ1-2|.|few
CAIAEEGRVGGYTF
TGTGCCATCGCCGAGGAGGGCAGGGTTGGTGGCTACACCTTC
>TRBV7-2|TRBJ2-3|.|.
CASSLGEAPGQDTQYF
TGTGCCAGCAGCTTAGGAGAAGCCCCAGGCCAAGATACGCAGTATTTT
>TRBV10-3|TRBJ2-6|.|.
CAISEASGANVLTF
TGTGCCATCAGTGAAGCGTCTGGGGCCAACGTCCTGACTTTC
>TRBV20-1|TRBJ2-5|.|medium-sized
CSARSEQAQETQYF
TGCAGTGCTAGATCCGAGCAGGCCCAAGAGACCCAGTACTTC